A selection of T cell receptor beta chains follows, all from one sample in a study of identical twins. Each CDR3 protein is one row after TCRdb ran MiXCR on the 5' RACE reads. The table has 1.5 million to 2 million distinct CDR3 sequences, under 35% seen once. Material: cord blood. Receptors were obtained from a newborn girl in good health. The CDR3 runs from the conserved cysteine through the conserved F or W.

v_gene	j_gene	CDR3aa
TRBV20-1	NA	CSARGGGTGGLETQYF
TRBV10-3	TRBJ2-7	CAIGGQGPITSYEQYF
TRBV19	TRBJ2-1	CASSSQREVNEQFF
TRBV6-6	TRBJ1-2	CASSNRGLSRTF
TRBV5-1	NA	CASSPLPGGNYEQYF
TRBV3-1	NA	CASSQVPYSYEQYF
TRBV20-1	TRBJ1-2	CSAKGPTGGRGYGYTF
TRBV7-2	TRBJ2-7	CASSFSGSKYNEQYF
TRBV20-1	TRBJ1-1	CSARSPRAGTEAFF
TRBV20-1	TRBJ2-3	CSAMVVHSTDTQYF
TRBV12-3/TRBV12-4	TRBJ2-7	CASSFFQPHYEQYF
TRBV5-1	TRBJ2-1	CASSLGASGSSYNEQFF
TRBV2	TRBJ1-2	CANDRVGGYTF
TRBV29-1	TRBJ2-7	CSVGRWQSRDEQYF
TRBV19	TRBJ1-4	CASSSDRGANEKLFF
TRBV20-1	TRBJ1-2	CSARDPGRHYGYTF
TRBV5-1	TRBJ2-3	CASSFPAGDGDTQYF
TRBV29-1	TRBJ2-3	CSPWGGVTDTQYF
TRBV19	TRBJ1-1	CASSVWGTEAFF
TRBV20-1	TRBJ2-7	CSASGGAREQYF
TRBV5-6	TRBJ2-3	CASHWPGGRRGTQYF
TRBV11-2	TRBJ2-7	CASGLVGSSYEQYF
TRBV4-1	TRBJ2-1	CASSQADRARQFF
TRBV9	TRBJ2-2	CASSLGREYTGELFF
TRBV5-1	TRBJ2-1	CASSLLSGLDNEQFF
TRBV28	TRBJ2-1	CASSYLIAGGYNEQFF
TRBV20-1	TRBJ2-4	CSAVLGQSAKNIQYF
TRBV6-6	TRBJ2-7	CASSYSGRVEQYF
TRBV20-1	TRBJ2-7	CSASETLSYEQYF